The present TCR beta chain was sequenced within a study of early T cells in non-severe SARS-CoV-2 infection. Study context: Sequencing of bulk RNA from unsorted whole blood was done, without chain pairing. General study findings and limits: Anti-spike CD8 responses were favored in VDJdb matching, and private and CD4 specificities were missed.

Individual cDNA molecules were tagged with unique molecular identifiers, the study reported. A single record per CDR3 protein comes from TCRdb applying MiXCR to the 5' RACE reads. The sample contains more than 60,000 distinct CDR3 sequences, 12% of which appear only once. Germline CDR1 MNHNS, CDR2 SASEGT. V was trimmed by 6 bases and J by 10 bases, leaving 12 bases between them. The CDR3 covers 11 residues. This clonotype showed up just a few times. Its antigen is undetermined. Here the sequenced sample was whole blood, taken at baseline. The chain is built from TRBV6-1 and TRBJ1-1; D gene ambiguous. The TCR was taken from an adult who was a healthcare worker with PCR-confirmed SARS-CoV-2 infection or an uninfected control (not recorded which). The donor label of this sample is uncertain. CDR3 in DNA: TGTGCCAGCAGAGAGTTCTGGGTAGCTTTCTTT. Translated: CASREFWVAFF.